Sequencing of this T cell receptor (beta chain) was carried out in a study of shared clonotypes between healthy human individuals. The length of the CDR3 is 16 residues. CDR1 is MDHEN and CDR2 is SYDVKM in the germline V gene. Losses at the gene ends were 6 bases for V and 0 bases for J; bases not matched to a gene: 8. Profiled with immunoSEQ multiplex PCR; TCRdb holds only in-frame clones, not every one. The table includes over a million clones, about 84% detected once. The sample taken for sequencing was memory CD4+ T cells from PBMCs. This sample's subset: CD45RA-negative fraction. The sequence came from a man aged 18 to 30 in good health. Some clones in this sample may be carry-over from other donors' samples. The rearrangement joins TRBV28 to TRBJ2-1; 7 positions agree with TRBD1. CDR3 region: CASRDTGARSYNEQFF. In nucleotides, the CDR3 is TGTGCCAGCAGGGATACAGGGGCACGCTCCTACAATGAGCAGTTCTTC.